This TCR beta chain was captured by sequencing in a study of CD8+CD57+ T cells in acquired aplastic anemia. TCR beta VDJ and CDR3 were profiled, and genomic DNA was the template. TCRdb reanalysed the reads using MiXCR and keeps one entry per CDR3 protein. The table has a few hundred thousand distinct CDR3 sequences, 65% to 90% seen once. Study-wide results and limits: Between the patient and control groups, CD8+ Simpson's diversity did not differ significantly.

The CDR3 spans 13 residues. Trimming took off 10 bases at V and 13 bases at J, with 22 bases between the two ends. Germline V gene lookup returns CDR1 SNHLY and CDR2 FYNNEI. Patients who underwent sequencing had shown CD8+CD57+ cell expansion by flow cytometry. Points on this clonotype: Its cognate antigen is unknown.

The TCR sequence derives from a human donor with aplastic anemia. The genes are TRBV2 and TRBJ2-2; the D call may be TRBD1 or TRBD2 (6 bases each). Sequences were obtained from sorted CD4+, CD8+, or CD8+CD57+ T cells (not recorded which) from PBMCs. CDR3: CATLAGGTEALFF. CDR3 sequence (DNA): TGTGCCACCTTGGCCGGGGGCACCGAGGCGCTGTTTTTT.